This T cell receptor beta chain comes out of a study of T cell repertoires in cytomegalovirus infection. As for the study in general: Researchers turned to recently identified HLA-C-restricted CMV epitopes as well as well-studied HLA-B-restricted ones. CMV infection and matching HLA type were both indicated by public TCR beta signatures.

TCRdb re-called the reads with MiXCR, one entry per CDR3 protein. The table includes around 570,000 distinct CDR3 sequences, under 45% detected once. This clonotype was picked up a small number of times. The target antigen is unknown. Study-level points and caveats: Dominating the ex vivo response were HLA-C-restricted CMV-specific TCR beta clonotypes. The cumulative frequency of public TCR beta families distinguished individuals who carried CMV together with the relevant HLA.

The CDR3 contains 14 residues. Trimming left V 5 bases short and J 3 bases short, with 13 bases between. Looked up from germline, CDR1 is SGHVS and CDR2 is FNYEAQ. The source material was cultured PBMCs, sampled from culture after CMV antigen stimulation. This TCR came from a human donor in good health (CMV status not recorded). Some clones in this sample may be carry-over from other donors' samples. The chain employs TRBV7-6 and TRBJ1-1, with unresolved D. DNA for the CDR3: TGTGCCAGCAGCCGAGAGTATACTGACACTGAAGCTTTCTTT. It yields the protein CASSREYTDTEAFF.